Shown below are 16 T cell receptor beta chains from a single sample sequenced in a study of T cell responses to AZD1222 COVID-19 vaccine. Measured with immunoSEQ multiplex PCR; TCRdb has only the in-frame clones, and not every one. The profile shows approximately 150,000 clones, about 90% of them singletons. The source material was peripheral blood, sampled on day 0 of AZD1222 vaccination. Every receptor here comes from an adult in good health.

As concerns this clone: One end of the junction is discordant with germline, which a read error may explain. CDR3 protein: CASSDSRGQWTEAFF. For the CDR3, the DNA is TGTGCCAGCAGTGACTCTAGGGGGCAGTGGACTGAAGCTTTCTTT. This chain uses TRBV6-6 with TRBJ1-1; 7 bases agree with TRBD1. Germline V gene data show CDR1 as MNHNY and CDR2 as SVGAGI (reference sequence). The CDR3 spans 15 residues.

This clone showed up just a few times. The chain employs TRBV3-1 (or the pseudogene TRBV3-2) and TRBJ2-7; TRBD1 matches at 7 bases. After removal of 6 bases from V and 5 bases from J, the junction contained 7 bases not matched to a gene. The CDR3 contains 13 residues. Germline lookup yields CDR1 LGHDT and CDR2 YNNKEL (reference sequence). The CDR3 nucleotides are TGTGCCAGCAGAAACCGACAGGGAAACGAGCAGTACTTC. This gives the protein CASRNRQGNEQYF.

The V call is TRBV10-3, the J call TRBJ1-1, with unresolved D. The CDR3 covers 13 residues. Germline-derived CDR1 and CDR2 are ENHRY and SYGVKD. With 5 bases removed from V and 4 bases from J, the gap between germline ends came to 11 bases. The CDR3 DNA follows: TGTGCCATCAGTCGATCGACGGGCACTGAAGCTTTCTTT. Translating gives CAISRSTGTEAFF.

The rearrangement uses TRBV9 and TRBJ1-1; 9 positions match TRBD1. Trimming cost V 4 bases and J 4 bases; bases outside gene matches: 5. Germline lookup yields CDR1 SGDLS and CDR2 YYNGEE. This CDR3 region has 14 residues. The DNA for the CDR3 is TGTGCCAGCAGCCCCGGACAGGGGTTCACTGAAGCTTTCTTT. It specifies CASSPGQGFTEAFF.

The V gene is TRBV14, the J gene TRBJ1-3; tentative D call: TRBD1 (5 bases). Germline CDR1 is SGHDN and CDR2 is FVKESK. CDR3 length: 15 residues. Between the trimmed V and J ends, which lost 4 bases and 0 bases, there was a span of 10 bases. Here the CDR3 reads CASSLGLDSGNTIYF. The CDR3 DNA follows: TGTGCCAGCAGCCTGGGACTGGACTCTGGAAACACCATATATTTT.

This clone was detected once. This chain joins TRBV19 and TRBJ1-5; TRBD1 matches 7 bases. With V trimmed by 7 bases and J by 4 bases, 10 bases remained unmatched. This CDR3 is 15 amino acids long. Per the germline V gene, CDR1 is LNHDA and CDR2 is SQIVND (reference sequence). In nucleotides, the CDR3 is TGTGCCAGTACCGCGCCGGGACAGATTAATCAGCCCCAGCATTTT. Protein: CASTAPGQINQPQHF.

The rearrangement joins TRBV6-2 or TRBV6-3 to TRBJ2-7, with 11 positions matching TRBD1. CDR1 and CDR2 (germline): MNHEY, SVGEGT. V lost 5 bases to trimming and J lost 3 bases; unmatched junction nucleotides: 6. CDR3 length: 15 amino acids. CDR3 sequence reads: CASSTPGTGGYEQYF. In DNA, the CDR3 is TGTGCCAGCAGTACACCCGGGACAGGGGGCTACGAGCAGTACTTC.

This chain connects TRBV28 to TRBJ1-1, with D unclear. The CDR3 has 15 amino acids. Germline V gene lookup returns CDR1 MDHEN and CDR2 SYDVKM. Between the trimmed V and J ends, which lost 4 bases and 1 base, there was a span of 13 bases. CDR3 nucleotide sequence: TGTGCCAGCAGTTCGGACCCAACAGCGAACACTGAAGCTTTCTTT. This sequence encodes CASSSDPTANTEAFF.

The chain carries TRBV23-1 and TRBJ2-4, with D tentatively TRBD1 or TRBD2 (5 bases each). TRBV23-1 counts as an open reading frame of uncertain function. Trimming left V 4 bases short and J 9 bases short, with 16 bases between. The CDR3 sequence is 14 residues long. The DNA of the CDR3 is TGCGCCAGCAGTCTAGGTGAGGGGTCGGGCATTCAGTACTTC. Amino acid sequence: CASSLGEGSGIQYF.

V gene TRBV28 combines with J gene TRBJ1-4, with D possibly matching TRBD1 (5 bases). The V gene's germline CDR1 is MDHEN and CDR2 SYDVKM. The CDR3 consists of 15 residues. Trimming removed 6 bases from V and 4 bases from J, with 15 bases in between. CDR3 amino acids: CASSLPGGNNEKLFF. Here the CDR3 DNA reads TGTGCCAGCAGCCTCCCGGGGGGGAATAATGAAAAACTGTTTTTT.

This chain uses TRBV13 with TRBJ2-1; D unresolved. V lost 5 bases to trimming and J lost 8 bases, with 7 bases between them. The V gene's germline CDR1 is PRHDT and CDR2 FYEKMQ (reference sequence). This CDR3 comprises 11 residues. The CDR3 spells CASSQGYEQFF. The CDR3 bases are TGTGCCAGCAGCCAAGGGTATGAGCAGTTCTTC. Full variable domain (missing parts from reference TRBV13 and TRBJ2-1): AAGVIQSPRHLIKEKRETATLKCYPIPRHDTVYWYQQGPGQDPQFLISFYEKMQSDKGSIPDRFSAQQFSDYHSELNMSSLELGDSALYFCASSQGYEQFFGPGTRLTVL.

This chain links TRBV28 with TRBJ1-5; D uncertain. This CDR3 region has 13 residues. CDR1 and CDR2 (germline): MDHEN, SYDVKM. V was cut by 7 bases and J by 2 bases, with 9 bases left in between. Written as DNA, the CDR3 is TGTGCCAGCAATTGGGTGGGCAATCAGCCCCAGCATTTT. Its translation: CASNWVGNQPQHF.

The J gene is TRBJ1-5, the V gene TRBV18; D gene unclear. The length of the CDR3 is 12 residues. With 5 bases removed from V and 6 bases from J, the gap between germline ends came to 8 bases. Germline CDR1 and CDR2: KGHSH and LQKENI. CDR3 sequence reads: CASSSTVQPQHF. The CDR3 nucleotides read TGTGCCAGCTCATCTACAGTTCAGCCCCAGCATTTT.

V is TRBV12-3 or TRBV12-4 and J is TRBJ1-5; D is perhaps TRBD1 (5 bases). Trimming removed 6 bases at V and 6 bases at J, with 12 bases between. This CDR3 comprises 13 residues. The CDR3 protein is CASSRDGSQPQHF. As DNA, the CDR3 is TGTGCCAGCAGCCGGGACGGATCTCAGCCCCAGCATTTT.

The table lists this clone with a few counts. The chain has TRBV6-4 and TRBJ1-6; D is unclear. Germline V gene data show CDR1 as MRHNA and CDR2 as SNTAGT. This CDR3 is 13 amino acids long. Trimming stripped 2 bases from V and 5 bases from J, with 4 bases between. The CDR3 loop is CASSDRDNSPLHF. The CDR3 nucleotides are TGTGCCAGCAGTGACAGGGATAATTCACCCCTCCACTTT.

The chain combines TRBV29-1 with TRBJ2-7, with 7 bases aligning to TRBD1. The trim removed 5 bases at V and 6 bases at J, leaving 16 bases unmatched. CDR1 and CDR2 (germline): SQVTM, ANQGSEA. The CDR3 consists of 15 residues. The CDR3 spells CSVRTGELWSGEQYF. CDR3 bases: TGCAGCGTTAGGACAGGCGAGTTGTGGTCGGGCGAGCAGTACTTC.